This T cell receptor (beta chain) was sequenced in a study of Graves' ophthalmopathy and Graves' hyperthyroidism (dated by TCRdb to the late 2010s). Regarding the complete study: Stable hyperthyroidism was defined as no progression to ophthalmopathy within 18 months of follow-up. Following sample collection, hyperthyroidism patients were given methimazole at a starting dose of 30 mg daily, and ophthalmopathy patients were given high-dose intravenous methylprednisolone. The independent validation cohort included under 20 hyperthyroidism patients plus 17 patients who later progressed from hyperthyroidism to ophthalmopathy. The study used signatures of the TCR beta repertoire to tell Graves' ophthalmopathy apart from Graves' hyperthyroidism and to predict which patients would progress to ophthalmopathy. In total, some 130 blood samples were TCR-sequenced: approximately 40 ophthalmopathy, roughly 80 hyperthyroidism and some 17 hyperthyroidism-to-ophthalmopathy patients. In over 5 hyperthyroidism patients, the T-cell repertoire of thyroid tissue was compared with the T-cell repertoire of blood. To explore V-J signatures that separate ophthalmopathy from hyperthyroidism, a discovery set of about a hundred patients was enrolled, consisting of fewer than 45 with ophthalmopathy and about 60 with stable hyperthyroidism.

The CDR3 has 17 amino acids, counting the end cysteine and phenylalanine. Only the CDR3 DNA is retained, 51 bases long and in frame from the first base. Germline trimming: 4 bases from V, 2 bases from J; junction bases outside gene matches: 12. CDR1 SGHRS and CDR2 YFSETQ are derived from the germline V gene. General findings and caveats noted by the study authors: Among expanded thyroid clonotypes with frequency above 0.001, most also showed up in blood, which suggests that blood repertoires may reflect the thyroid immune response. In validation, the model predicted ophthalmopathy progression with about 70% sensitivity and 72.22% specificity; roughly 11 predicted patients were CT-confirmed with GO in a median of approximately 6.5 months. In cross-validation, the 13-signature model distinguished ophthalmopathy from stable hyperthyroidism with about 87% sensitivity and 81% to 83% specificity, and in the test set the corresponding values were approximately 80% and 68%. Sample size was not predetermined statistically, and investigators were not blinded to group allocation.

This clonotype has a count of ten or more. Its antigen specificity is not known. Per-base qualities were not stored, and no clone one base away is much larger. For repertoire sequencing, TCR beta CDR3 regions were amplified from RNA transcripts. HTBI primers and the Qiagen OneStep RT-PCR kit were used in a first-round RT-PCR, which was followed by a second-round multiplex PCR, size selection and purification. Sequencing of the libraries was carried out on an Illumina HiSeq2000 in paired-end mode with 100 bp reads. Under the source paper's analysis protocol: SOAPnuke was used to process the reads, throwing out any read that had adapters, had uncalled bases, had a mean Phred below 15, or lacked an exact constant-primer or identifier match. High-quality paired reads were merged with COPE v1.2.5. Clonotypes were defined as unique nucleotide sequences and were aligned to IMGT TRB V, D and J references using MiTCR v1.1. Analysis was restricted to V-J combinations with a frequency above 0.0001, which covered about 99% of repertoires. For each V-J combination, a TCR clonal expansion and chaos score was defined as the ratio of F50 clonal expansion to chaos observed in the TCRdist matrix. Welch's t-statistics and random forest were used to reduce the features to 13 V-J combinations, which were then used as input to a naive Bayes classifier. Thyroid-blood repertoire similarity was quantified with the Morisita-Horn index. TCRdb reprocessing: public reads trimmed at Q25 with fastp, clones called with MiXCR, in-frame beta chains kept. Rows are combined by CDR3 protein, so each entry shows the most common genes and DNA. TCRdb assigned the V and J calls; the authors' analysis was not used. This sample gives some 1.1 million distinct CDR3 sequences in total; roughly two fifths of them show up just once. The ten biggest clones cover approximately 10% of the sample.

The hyperthyroidism patients were 18 to 65 years old and newly diagnosed, with a disease duration of less than 2 months. Patients with other autoimmune diseases, uncontrolled infections, pregnancy or lactation were excluded. Clinical symptoms, serum thyroxine, TRAb, thyroid ultrasound and orbital computed tomography formed the basis of the diagnosis. Total RNA was extracted with Trizol reagent and quality-checked on an Agilent 2100 Bioanalyzer. Sample: peripheral blood or thyroid tissue (not recorded which). This TCR was sampled from an adult man with Graves' hyperthyroidism. The rearranged chain carries TRBV5-1 and TRBJ1-5, and 7 junctional nucleotides match TRBD1. The CDR3 reads CASSIGQVFLGNQPQHF. DNA sequence: TGCGCCAGCAGCATCGGACAGGTCTTCCTTGGCAATCAGCCCCAGCATTTT.